These 21 T cell receptor beta chains originate from one sample sequenced in a study of blood T cell repertoires in COVID-19. The data were produced by immunoSEQ multiplex PCR, yet TCRdb's version contains in-frame clones alone and is incomplete. The table has fewer than 150,000 clones, just under 85% seen once. Sample: peripheral blood. Receptors were obtained from a human donor in a cohort sampled during active COVID-19.

This clone showed up just once. The genes are TRBV11-3 and TRBJ2-3; no reliable D call. V was pared by 4 bases and J by 3 bases, with 8 bases between. Germline V CDR1 and CDR2: SGHNT, YENEEA. This CDR3 comprises 13 residues. This chain's CDR3 is CASSSPQTDTQYF. The CDR3 bases are TGTGCCAGCAGCTCCCCACAGACAGATACGCAGTATTTT.

This chain joins TRBV5-1 and TRBJ2-3; tentatively, D is TRBD1 (5 bases). With 5 bases removed from V and 5 bases from J, the gap between germline ends came to 24 bases. The V gene's germline CDR1 is SGHRS and CDR2 YFSETQ. The CDR3 consists of 17 residues. The CDR3 protein is CASSGNSQGPVRDTQYF. The CDR3 DNA follows: TGCGCCAGCAGTGGTAACAGTCAGGGTCCCGTTCGAGATACGCAGTATTTT.

As DNA, the CDR3 is TGTGCCACCGGGATGCGGGGACAAGAGACCCAGTACTTC. The encoded protein is CATGMRGQETQYF. The rearrangement links TRBV15 to TRBJ2-5; perhaps TRBD2 as D (6 bases). The germline V gene has CDR1 LNHNV and CDR2 YYDKDF (reference sequence). With 8 bases removed from V and 2 bases from J, the gap between germline ends came to 12 bases. The CDR3 is 13 amino acids.

The chain employs TRBV29-1 and TRBJ2-1; TRBD2 is a possible D gene (5 bases). V lost 1 base and J lost 0, with 25 bases in between. Germline assignment: CDR1 SQVTM and CDR2 ANQGSEA. This CDR3 comprises 20 residues. The chain's CDR3 is CSVEGFAGDPISYSYNEQFF. As DNA, the CDR3 is TGCAGCGTTGAAGGATTTGCGGGCGACCCTATCTCTTACTCCTACAATGAGCAGTTCTTC.

The chain links TRBV3-1 (or the pseudogene TRBV3-2) to TRBJ1-2; 7 nucleotides align to TRBD1. V gave up 0 bases and J gave up 2 bases; unmatched junction bases: 6. CDR3 length equals 16 residues. Per germline, CDR1 LGHDT and CDR2 YNNKEL (reference sequence). The CDR3 here is CASSQDLVDRNYGYTF. DNA of the CDR3: TGTGCCAGCAGCCAAGATTTAGTGGACAGGAACTATGGCTACACCTTC.

Here the CDR3 reads CSVDAGADRGGDEQYF. The CDR3 DNA follows: TGCAGCGTTGACGCGGGGGCGGACCGGGGGGGGGACGAGCAGTACTTC. The V gene is TRBV29-1, the J gene TRBJ2-7; 8 positions agree with TRBD2. Trimming removed 3 bases from V and 5 bases from J; junction bases left unmatched: 15. Looked up from germline, CDR1 is SQVTM and CDR2 is ANQGSEA. The CDR3 is 16 amino acids.

The V call is TRBV5-1, the J call TRBJ2-5, with TRBD2 identical over 11 bases. Trimming at V came to 0 bases and at J to 5 bases, leaving 3 bases not matched to a gene. Germline CDR1 reads SGHRS; CDR2 reads YFSETQ. This CDR3 is 15 amino acids long. The CDR3 DNA reads as TGCGCCAGCAGCTTGGTTCTAGCGGGGGGTGAGACCCAGTACTTC. Amino acids: CASSLVLAGGETQYF.

The J gene is TRBJ2-7, the V gene TRBV5-1, with D maybe TRBD1 (5 bases). The CDR3 consists of 16 residues. CDR1 SGHRS and CDR2 YFSETQ come from the germline V gene. V was pared by 0 bases and J by 0 bases, with 13 bases between. The CDR3 loop reads CASSLGGRHFSYEQYF. CDR3 DNA sequence: TGCGCCAGCAGCTTGGGGGGCAGACACTTCTCCTACGAGCAGTACTTC.

Only a few counts were recorded for this clone. This chain joins TRBV5-4 and TRBJ1-2; 10 bases fit TRBD1. V trimming: 4 bases; J trimming: 8 bases; junction bases outside the gene matches: 11. CDR3 length equals 15 residues. Germline V gives CDR1 SGHNT, CDR2 YYREEE (reference sequence). The CDR3 reads CASSPPTGGMEGYTF. CDR3 sequence (DNA): TGTGCCAGCAGCCCTCCGACAGGGGGCATGGAGGGCTACACCTTC.

CDR3 bases: TGTGCCAGCAGCTCCAACAAGTCTGAGCAGTACTTC. This codes for CASSSNKSEQYF. This chain connects TRBV11-3 to TRBJ2-7; D is unclear. CDR1 is SGHNT, CDR2 YENEEA, per germline. V lost 4 bases, J lost 7 bases, and 11 bases lay in between. This CDR3 comprises 12 residues.

This chain joins TRBV3-1 (or the pseudogene TRBV3-2) and TRBJ2-7; D may be TRBD1 (6 bases). The CDR3 covers 14 residues. CDR1 LGHDT and CDR2 YNNKEL come from the germline V gene (reference sequence). Trimming took off 1 base at V and 4 bases at J, with 11 bases between the two ends. CDR3 loop: CASSQGPRGYEQYF. The CDR3 nucleotides read TGTGCCAGCAGCCAAGGACCCAGGGGATACGAGCAGTACTTC.

The V call is TRBV27, the J call TRBJ1-4; 8 bases map to TRBD1. Germline CDR1 MNHEY, CDR2 SMNVEV (reference sequence). V was pared by 0 bases and J by 8 bases, with 11 bases of the junction left unmatched. This CDR3 contains 17 residues. Here the CDR3 reads CASSLSAPRDRREKLFF. In DNA, the CDR3 is TGTGCCAGCAGTTTATCGGCCCCCCGGGACAGGAGGGAAAAACTGTTTTTT.

The CDR3 DNA reads TGTGCCAGTAAAGGAAGACTAGCGGGGGGCCGGGATGAGCAGTTCTTC. This translates into CASKGRLAGGRDEQFF. The chain employs TRBV19 and TRBJ2-1; 13 positions match TRBD2. The V and J ends lost 7 bases and 8 bases, in that order; junction bases with no gene match: 11. Germline CDR1 and CDR2: LNHDA and SQIVND (reference sequence). This CDR3 spans 16 amino acids.

The rearrangement uses TRBV11-1 and TRBJ2-7; a weak D match, TRBD2 (6 bases). V was cut by 4 bases and J by 3 bases, with 13 bases left in between. The CDR3 has 14 amino acids. CDR1 is SGHAT and CDR2 is FQDESV in the germline V gene (reference sequence). CDR3 nucleotide sequence: TGTGCCAGCAGCTCCCGGGACGGGAGCTACGAGCAGTACTTC. As protein: CASSSRDGSYEQYF.

In regard to this clone: The sample contains more than one DNA sequence encoding this CDR3. This chain joins TRBV19 and TRBJ2-7, with a weak D call TRBD1 (6 bases). Germline CDR1 and CDR2: LNHDA and SQIVND (reference sequence). The CDR3 consists of 14 residues. Trimming cost V 3 bases and J 2 bases, with 11 bases left between them. The CDR3 coding sequence is TGTGCCAGTAGTATTGGCACAGGGACCTACGAGCAGTACTTC. Its translation is CASSIGTGTYEQYF.

The chain combines TRBV5-1 with TRBJ2-1; D perhaps matches TRBD2 (5 bases). This CDR3 is built from 15 residues. Germline lookup yields CDR1 SGHRS and CDR2 YFSETQ. V was cut by 0 bases and J by 3 bases, with 10 bases left in between. This CDR3 reads CASSLAGINYNEQFF. The CDR3 nucleotides read TGCGCCAGCAGCTTGGCGGGGATTAACTACAATGAGCAGTTCTTC.

The V gene is TRBV16, the J gene TRBJ1-4, with D possibly TRBD1 on 6 matching bases. The CDR3 has 15 residues. Germline assignment: CDR1 KGHSY and CDR2 FQNENV. Deletions cut 1 base from V and 5 bases from J, with 11 bases between. CDR3 amino acids: CASSQLGAWNEKLFF. The CDR3 DNA reads TGTGCCAGCAGCCAATTGGGGGCGTGGAATGAAAAACTGTTTTTT. The complete variable domain, with remaining parts taken from reference TRBV16 and TRBJ1-4, reads GEEVAQTPKHLVRGEGQKAKLYCAPIKGHSYVFWYQQVLKNEFKFLISFQNENVFDETGMPKERFSAKCLPNSPCSLEIQATKLEDSAVYFCASSQLGAWNEKLFFGSGTQLSVL.

The chain recombines TRBV10-3 with TRBJ2-5, with TRBD2 matching 12 bases. V lost 10 bases to trimming and J lost 5 bases; unmatched junction nucleotides: 11. Germline-derived CDR1 and CDR2 are ENHRY and SYGVKD. The CDR3 loop spans 15 amino acids. The CDR3 loop is CATQTSGGVGETQYF. The CDR3 DNA sequence: TGTGCCACCCAGACTAGCGGGGGCGTTGGGGAGACCCAGTACTTC.

The chain uses TRBV2 and TRBJ2-3, with 9 nucleotides matching TRBD2. This CDR3 region has 13 residues. V lost 7 bases, J lost 6 bases, and 5 bases stayed unmatched. Germline V lookup: CDR1 SNHLY, CDR2 FYNNEI. The CDR3 reads CASKGLATDTQYF. As DNA, the CDR3 is TGTGCCAGCAAGGGACTAGCAACCGATACGCAGTATTTT.

The chain links TRBV7-2 to TRBJ2-7; unclear D gene. This CDR3 comprises 14 residues. V shed 5 bases and J shed 7 bases, with 18 bases lying between them. Germline lookup yields CDR1 SGHTA and CDR2 FQGNSA. The CDR3 bases are TGTGCCAGCAGCCCCACAGCCATTCCGGTTGAGCAGTACTTC. Protein: CASSPTAIPVEQYF.

This clone appeared once. The V and J genes are TRBV18 and TRBJ1-6; the match to TRBD1 covers 11 bases. This CDR3 comprises 14 residues. The junction had 2 bases not matched to a gene; V was cut back by 6 bases and J by 7 bases. The germline V gene has CDR1 KGHSH and CDR2 LQKENI. The CDR3 reads CASSGQGGNSPLHF. The CDR3 DNA is TGTGCCAGCTCGGGACAGGGGGGAAATTCACCCCTCCACTTT.